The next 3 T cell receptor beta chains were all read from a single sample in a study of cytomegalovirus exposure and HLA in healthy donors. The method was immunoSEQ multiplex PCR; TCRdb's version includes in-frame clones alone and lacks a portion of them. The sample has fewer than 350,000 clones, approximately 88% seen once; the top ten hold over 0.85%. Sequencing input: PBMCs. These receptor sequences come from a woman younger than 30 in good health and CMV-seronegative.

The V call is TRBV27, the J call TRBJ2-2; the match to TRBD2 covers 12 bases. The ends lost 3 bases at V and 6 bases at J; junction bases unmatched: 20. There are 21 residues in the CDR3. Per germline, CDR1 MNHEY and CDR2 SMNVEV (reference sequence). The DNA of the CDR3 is TGTGCCAGCAGTTTCATTCACCCTCTAGCGGGAGGGCCTTTTGTCGCCGGGGAGCTGTTTTTT. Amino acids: CASSFIHPLAGGPFVAGELFF.

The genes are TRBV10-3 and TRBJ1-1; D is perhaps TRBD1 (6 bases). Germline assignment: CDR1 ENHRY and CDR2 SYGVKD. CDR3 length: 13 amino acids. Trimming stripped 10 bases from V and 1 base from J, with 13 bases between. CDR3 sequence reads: CATNRAQNTEAFF. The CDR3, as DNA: TGTGCCACCAACAGGGCCCAGAACACTGAAGCTTTCTTT.

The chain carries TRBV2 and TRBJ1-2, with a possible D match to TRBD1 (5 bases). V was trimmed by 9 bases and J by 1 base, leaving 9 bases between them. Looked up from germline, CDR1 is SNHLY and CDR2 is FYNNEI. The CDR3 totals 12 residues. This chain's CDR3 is CARSRVNYGYTF. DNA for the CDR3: TGTGCCAGAAGCAGGGTTAACTATGGCTACACCTTC.